This TCR beta chain was identified in a study of cytomegalovirus exposure and HLA in healthy donors. Overall study findings and caveats: Most TCR sequences showed up rarely, but some public TCRs showed up in many donors. Accurate predictions that matched the HLA-A and HLA-B alleles of most subjects were reportedly made from TCR beta sequences.

PCR amplification relied on 60 Vbeta primers (plus 13 Jbeta primers). Authors' methods: In a later analysis, approximately 80 million unique TCR beta chains included roughly 11 million shared by two or more donors. Assay used: immunoSEQ multiplex PCR; TCRdb lists only in-frame clones, some missing. V, J and clone size reflect that table, while D and trimming were determined from the DNA. Its table lists some 76,000 clones. The CDR3 length is 14 residues. V shed 5 bases, J shed 2 bases, and the junction held 3 bases outside the gene matches. Germline assignment: CDR1 PRHDT and CDR2 FYEKMQ (reference sequence). A word on this clone: What it recognizes is unknown.

The source is a boy younger than 18 in good health and CMV-seronegative. The sample comprised PBMCs. The chain employs TRBV13 and TRBJ1-1; 9 nucleotides line up with TRBD1. CDR3 in amino acids: CASSADRGNTEAFF. The CDR3 DNA reads as TGTGCCAGCAGCGCGGACAGGGGCAACACTGAAGCTTTCTTT.